One sample yielded the 26 T cell receptor beta chains listed below, sequenced in a study of T cells in Graves' hyperthyroidism and ophthalmopathy. The CDR3 regions of TCR beta were amplified from RNA transcripts. With the HTBI primer set, the TCR CDR3 went through a first round of RT-PCR. One entry per CDR3 protein results from TCRdb running MiXCR on the multiplex PCR reads. The data show about 360,000 distinct CDR3 sequences, with under 15% seen just once and 9.2% held by the top ten. What was sequenced was blood. These receptors all stem from a woman aged 18-35 years with Graves' hyperthyroidism.

This clonotype occurred many times. V gene TRBV28 combines with J gene TRBJ1-6; TRBD1 aligns across 10 bases. CDR1 and CDR2 (germline): MDHEN, SYDVKM. The CDR3 is 16 residues long. The V segment lost 5 bases and the J segment 5 bases; nucleotides outside the gene matches: 6. This CDR3 reads CASSTPGQGNNSPLHF. For the CDR3, the DNA is TGTGCCAGCAGTACCCCGGGACAGGGGAATAATTCACCCCTCCACTTT.

This clonotype showed up many times. The chain carries TRBV7-2 and TRBJ2-3; 15 bases are shared with TRBD2. V dropped 4 bases and J dropped 6; count of bases not matched to a gene: 11. The CDR3 sequence is 18 residues long. Germline V CDR1 and CDR2: SGHTA, FQGNSA. CDR3 amino acids: CASSSPRTSGRAGDTQYF. The CDR3 region has the DNA TGTGCCAGCAGCTCCCCGAGGACTAGCGGGAGGGCCGGGGATACGCAGTATTTT.

This clonotype occurred many times. This sequence joins TRBV12-3 or TRBV12-4 and TRBJ2-5, with 8 positions matching TRBD2. CDR3 length: 15 residues. Trimming at V came to 3 bases and at J to 3 bases, leaving 6 bases not matched to a gene. CDR3 sequence reads: CASSFRLAPEETQYF. The CDR3 nucleotides read TGTGCCAGCAGTTTCAGACTAGCGCCCGAAGAGACCCAGTACTTC.

The chain has TRBV20-1 and TRBJ2-1, with 12 nucleotides matching TRBD1. Losses at the gene ends were 3 bases for V and 9 bases for J; bases not matched to a gene: 9. The CDR3 is made up of 15 amino acids. Germline loops: CDR1 DFQATT, CDR2 SNEGSKA (reference sequence). CDR3 DNA: TGCAGTGCTAGGAGGGACAGGGGGCTTTACGGTGAGCAGTTCTTC. Protein product: CSARRDRGLYGEQFF.

This clonotype was recorded at least ten times. The V and J genes are TRBV7-8 and TRBJ2-6, with D possibly called TRBD1 or TRBD2 (5 bases each). This CDR3 contains 17 residues. The germline V gene encodes CDR1 SGHVS and CDR2 FQNEAQ. The germline V and J ends were trimmed by 4 bases and 0 bases, with 13 bases remaining between them. The CDR3: CASSWAGLASGANVLTF. The CDR3 DNA reads as TGTGCCAGCAGCTGGGCAGGGCTAGCCTCTGGGGCCAACGTCCTGACTTTC.

DNA of the CDR3: TGTGCCAGCAGGGGGGGGGGGGCCAAAAACATTCAGTACTTC. This gives the protein CASRGGGAKNIQYF. The chain links TRBV6-1 to TRBJ2-4, with 7 bases identical to TRBD2. This CDR3 comprises 14 residues. J lost 1 base, V lost 6 bases, and 3 bases had no gene match. The germline CDR1 and CDR2 sequences are MNHNS and SASEGT.

This sequence joins TRBV19 and TRBJ1-2; D is ambiguous. The V end lost 5 bases, the J end lost 4 bases, and 11 bases lay between the germline ends. The CDR3 covers 13 residues. Per germline, CDR1 LNHDA and CDR2 SQIVND (reference sequence). DNA for the CDR3: TGTGCCAGTAGTGGGGTCCCCTCCTATGGCTACACCTTC. This encodes CASSGVPSYGYTF.

The table lists this clonotype with many counts. CDR3 in amino acids: CASSPLTGELFF. CDR3 coding DNA: TGTGCCAGCAGCCCCTTAACCGGGGAGCTGTTTTTT. J is TRBJ2-2 and V is TRBV28; no firm D call. The length of the CDR3 is 12 residues. Germline CDR1 reads MDHEN; CDR2 reads SYDVKM. With 6 bases removed from V and 5 bases from J, the gap between germline ends came to 7 bases.

This chain connects TRBV2 to TRBJ1-2, with a weak D call TRBD1 (5 bases). The CDR3 consists of 15 residues. Trimming shortened V by 6 bases and J by 0 bases, and 14 bases separated the two germline ends. CDR1 is SNHLY, CDR2 FYNNEI, per germline. CDR3 coding DNA: TGTGCCAGCAGGGTCAGGGAATCCTCTAACTATGGCTACACCTTC. This gives the protein CASRVRESSNYGYTF.

This clonotype came up a few times. The rearrangement links TRBV18 to TRBJ2-1, with 13 bases lining up with TRBD2. Germline CDR1 and CDR2: KGHSH and LQKENI. The junction had 4 bases not matched to a gene; V was cut back by 4 bases and J by 7 bases. This CDR3 is 15 amino acids long. CDR3 sequence: CASSHGTSGNNEQFF. The CDR3 coding sequence is TGTGCCAGCTCACACGGGACTAGCGGGAATAATGAGCAGTTCTTC.

This clonotype has at least ten counts. The gene calls are TRBV3-1 and TRBJ1-1; D gene ambiguous. The CDR3 is 15 residues long. Trimming removed 7 bases at V and 0 bases at J, with 15 bases between. Germline V lookup: CDR1 LGHDT, CDR2 YNNKEL (reference sequence). CDR3 nucleotides: TGTGCCAGCACAACCTTCGGGATGCTGAACACTGAAGCTTTCTTT. Translating gives CASTTFGMLNTEAFF.

This clonotype appeared many times. The V call is TRBV3-1, the J call TRBJ2-1; 10 bases are shared with TRBD2. With V trimmed by 1 base and J by 8 bases, 5 bases remained unmatched. The CDR3 loop spans 15 amino acids. The germline V gene encodes CDR1 LGHDT and CDR2 YNNKEL (reference sequence). The CDR3 is CASSQVPSGGDEQFF. CDR3 in DNA: TGTGCCAGCAGCCAAGTACCTAGCGGGGGCGATGAGCAGTTCTTC.

This clonotype was found a few times. The chain links TRBV6-1 to TRBJ1-2; 9 positions agree with TRBD1. The CDR3 consists of 15 residues. The germline gives CDR1 MNHNS, CDR2 SASEGT. V lost 0 bases and J lost 8; bases outside the gene matches: 7. The DNA for the CDR3 is TGTGCCAGCAGTGAAGCCCCGGGACAGGGATTCGGCTACACCTTC. Protein sequence: CASSEAPGQGFGYTF.

This clonotype was counted many times. V and J are TRBV5-1 and TRBJ2-7; D may be TRBD1 (5 bases). CDR3 length equals 14 residues. Per germline, CDR1 SGHRS and CDR2 YFSETQ. The V gene lost 5 bases and the J gene lost 3 bases, with 15 bases spanning the gap. The CDR3 nucleotides read TGCGCCAGCAGACTGGAACAGGCGATCTACGAGCAGTACTTC. This gives the protein CASRLEQAIYEQYF. The full variable domain, its missing parts supplied by reference TRBV5-1 and TRBJ2-7, is KAGVTQTPRYLIKTRGQQVTLSCSPISGHRSVSWYQQTPGQGLQFLFEYFSETQRNKGNFPGRFSGRQFSNSRSEMNVSTLELGDSALYLCASRLEQAIYEQYFGPGTRLTVT.

This clonotype was seen more than once but under ten times. The genes are TRBV4-1 and TRBJ1-5; possible D gene TRBD1, 5 bases. V shed 1 base and J shed 3 bases, with 10 bases lying between them. The CDR3 is made up of 15 amino acids. Germline V lookup: CDR1 MGHRA, CDR2 YSYEKL. The CDR3 nucleotides read TGCGCCAGCAGCCAAGCTGGGACCGTCAATCAGCCCCAGCATTTT. Translation gives CASSQAGTVNQPQHF.

Many counts were recorded for this clonotype. V and J are TRBV6-2 or TRBV6-3 and TRBJ1-5; D is undetermined. Germline loops: CDR1 MNHEY, CDR2 SVGEGT. Between the trimmed V and J ends, which lost 6 bases and 0 bases, there was a span of 9 bases. CDR3 length: 14 residues. The CDR3 coding sequence is TGTGCCAGCAGCGGGAGCTTTAGCAATCAGCCCCAGCATTTT. Translated, it gives CASSGSFSNQPQHF.

The chain links TRBV3-1 to TRBJ1-2, with D tentatively TRBD1 (5 bases). Germline V lookup: CDR1 LGHDT, CDR2 YNNKEL (reference sequence). The ends were cut back, 1 base at V and 0 bases at J, with 9 bases in the middle. This CDR3 has 15 residues. The CDR3 DNA reads TGTGCCAGCAGCCAAGGGGGGGTTTCTAACTATGGCTACACCTTC. Protein: CASSQGGVSNYGYTF.

Regarding this clonotype: A much larger clone sits a single nucleotide away, making a read error possible. The DNA is left out, because the CDR3 cannot be placed on it with certainty; the CDR3 is given as TCRdb lists it. The rearrangement links TRBV10-3 to TRBJ1-2; TRBD1, the D gene given by the table, was not confirmed from the DNA. From germline, CDR1 is ENHRY and CDR2 SYGVKD. The CDR3 sequence runs 13 residues, both termini included. The CDR3 sequence: CAIGYRENYGCTF.

This clonotype occurred many times. The V and J genes are TRBV12-3 or TRBV12-4 and TRBJ1-6, with D possibly being TRBD1 (5 bases). V was cut by 5 bases and J by 6 bases, with 17 bases left in between. The CDR3 sequence is 16 residues long. The CDR3 is CASSVTGSGANSPLHF. Written as DNA, the CDR3 is TGTGCCAGCAGTGTCACTGGGTCCGGGGCTAATTCACCCCTCCACTTT.

The table lists this clonotype with many counts. The chain employs TRBV27 and TRBJ2-1; 7 nucleotides line up with TRBD2. V lost 2 bases to trimming and J lost 7 bases; unmatched junction nucleotides: 11. The CDR3 loop spans 16 amino acids. The V gene's germline CDR1 is MNHEY and CDR2 SMNVEV (reference sequence). The CDR3 is CASSLPFGGDSNEQFF. CDR3 nucleotide sequence: TGTGCCAGCAGTTTACCTTTTGGGGGGGATTCTAATGAGCAGTTCTTC.

In its sample, this clonotype was seen many times. This chain joins TRBV7-9 and TRBJ2-3; D remains ambiguous. Trimming removed 4 bases at V and 0 bases at J, with 8 bases between. The germline CDR1 and CDR2 sequences are SEHNR and FQNEAQ (reference sequence). The CDR3 covers 14 residues. The CDR3 coding sequence is TGTGCCAGCAGCTCGGGTGGGAGCACAGATACGCAGTATTTT. Protein product: CASSSGGSTDTQYF.

This clonotype was counted ten times or more. The rearrangement links TRBV19 to TRBJ2-7; 10 nucleotides agree with TRBD1. V gave up 0 bases and J gave up 3 bases; unmatched junction bases: 14. Germline V gives CDR1 LNHDA, CDR2 SQIVND (reference sequence). This CDR3 contains 19 residues. In DNA form, the CDR3 reads TGTGCCAGTAGTATAGATCTTGGAGGACCGGGACAGGGGATCTACGAGCAGTACTTC. It yields the protein CASSIDLGGPGQGIYEQYF.

This chain connects TRBV11-2 to TRBJ2-7; 14 bases line up with TRBD2. The V gene end was trimmed by 5 bases and the J gene end by 2 bases; junction bases not matched to a gene: 5. CDR3 length: 16 amino acids. Germline V CDR1 and CDR2: SGHAT, FQNNGV. This CDR3 is CASSRTSGGPPYEQYF. DNA for the CDR3: TGTGCCAGCAGCCGGACTAGCGGGGGGCCCCCCTACGAGCAGTACTTC.

This clonotype was detected ten times or more. V and J are TRBV5-1 and TRBJ2-1, with TRBD2 identical over 9 bases. Germline V CDR1 and CDR2: SGHRS, YFSETQ. J lost 2 bases, V lost 4 bases, and 16 bases had no gene match. The CDR3 extends over 19 amino acids. CDR3 amino acids: CASSPKIFIAGETYNEQFF. CDR3 DNA: TGCGCCAGCAGCCCTAAAATCTTCATAGCGGGGGAAACCTACAATGAGCAGTTCTTC.

This clonotype turned up a few times. At one boundary the junction diverges from the germline segment, which might be a read error. The chain combines TRBV11-2 with TRBJ2-6, with TRBD1 identical over 9 bases. Germline CDR1 is SGHAT and CDR2 is FQNNGV. The CDR3 spans 18 residues. In DNA, the CDR3 is TGTGCCAGCACCCGACCGGGACAGGGTTTCTCTAGGGCCAACGTCCTGACTTTC. Encoded protein: CASTRPGQGFSRANVLTF.

This rearrangement joins TRBV4-3 to TRBJ1-6; D call uncertain. The germline gives CDR1 LGHNA, CDR2 YSLEER. With 0 bases removed from V and 9 bases from J, the gap between germline ends came to 15 bases. The CDR3 loop spans 16 amino acids. CDR3 nucleotide sequence: TGCGCCAGCAGCCAAGATTTCACCCCGGGAGGTTCACCCCTCCACTTT. As protein: CASSQDFTPGGSPLHF.